This T cell receptor (beta chain) appears in the sequencing data of a study of CD8 T cells in Susac syndrome. As for the study in general: At blood draw, Susac syndrome patients were therapy-naive, on corticosteroids, or on intravenous immunoglobulin alone.

Study observations and caveats: The CD4+ T cell repertoire of patients with Susac syndrome showed no detectable clonal expansion.

Patients with Susac syndrome met diagnostic criteria that were recently defined for definite or probable disease. In contrast to the negatively isolated CD8+ and CD4+ T cells, TEMRA cells were FACS-enriched. Random hexamers were used to reverse transcribe the RNA input (roughly 0.5 to 1 ug). MiXCR, run by TCRdb on the immunoSEQ multiplex PCR reads, gives a single entry per CDR3 protein. Of about 200,000 distinct CDR3 sequences in the sample, 91% were seen once. Remarks on this clonotype: Its target is unknown.

CDR1 and CDR2 from the germline V gene are MNHEY and SVGEGT. The CDR3 contains 14 residues. The V and J ends lost 7 bases and 8 bases respectively, with 20 bases between them. The chain carries TRBV6-2 or TRBV6-3 and TRBJ1-2; D unclear. Sequenced: CD4+ T cells from PBMCs. The receptor was derived from a human donor with Susac syndrome. In DNA, the CDR3 is TGTGCCAGCACCCAAGCCGGGCTCCACGGGGGCTACACCTTC. Translated: CASTQAGLHGGYTF.